The T cell receptor (beta chain) under discussion was sequenced for a study of blood T cell repertoires in COVID-19. At the level of the study: Both acute and convalescent COVID-19 samples were obtained from the United States, Italy and Spain. PBMCs, B-cell-depleted T cells, or T cells provided the cDNA or gDNA that made up the material.

As handled by the study authors: Nucleated cell counts were estimated from reference gene primer amplification. Some clones are missing from TCRdb's copy, which holds only in-frame ones; the method was immunoSEQ multiplex PCR. That table gives V, J and clone size, and the DNA gave D and trimming. The sample has fewer than 200,000 clones, almost 85% seen once. The sequenced material came from peripheral blood. The source is a man aged 35 to 55 who had recovered from COVID-19.

DNA for the CDR3: TGTGCCAGCTCACATTCCGGGACAGGGGGCCATGGCAATCAGCCCCAGCATTTT. Protein sequence: CASSHSGTGGHGNQPQHF. This sequence joins TRBV18 and TRBJ1-5; TRBD1 matches 12 bases. The CDR3 contains 18 residues. J gave up 2 bases and V 4 bases, and 9 bases lay outside the gene matches. Germline CDR1 reads KGHSH; CDR2 reads LQKENI.